A selection of T cell receptor beta chains follows, all from one sample in a study of blood T cell repertoires in COVID-19. The data were produced by immunoSEQ multiplex PCR, yet TCRdb's version contains in-frame clones alone and is incomplete. Here the sample spans some 170,000 clones, 85% being singletons. Sequenced sample: peripheral blood. These receptors originate from a woman aged 55 to 70 with acute or convalescent COVID-19. Each CDR3 is given with its conserved first and last residue. The order of the fields is clone size, J gene, V gene, CDR3 protein. Some rows have no size entry. The others give once, few or many, or a class for an expanded clone.

-,TRBJ1-3,TRBV28,CASSINSFGNTIYF
-,TRBJ1-2,TRBV3-1/TRBV3-2,CASSHLDSRYGYTF
-,TRBJ2-3,TRBV10-3,CAISRTSPTDTQYF
-,TRBJ1-1,TRBV10-3,CAISEPESMIPEAFF
-,TRBJ1-3,TRBV4-1,CASSQVRGTLGNTIYF
-,TRBJ1-1,TRBV20-1,CSARPSGEAFF
-,TRBJ1-2,TRBV20-1,CSASQNDGYTF
-,TRBJ2-1,TRBV12-3/TRBV12-4,CASRGGRYNEQFF
-,TRBJ2-2,TRBV5-1,CASSFGQPNTGELFF
-,TRBJ2-3,TRBV6-5,CASKPLFRTDTQYF
-,TRBJ1-3,TRBV10-3,CAISVDSLSGNTIYF
-,TRBJ2-1,TRBV30,CAWSVGGKGNEQFF
-,TRBJ2-3,TRBV9,CASSRQGPPTDTQYF
-,TRBJ1-2,TRBV19,CASSSPGSNYGYTF
-,TRBJ1-5,TRBV10-3,CAISDRVDSNQPQHF
few,TRBJ1-6,TRBV6-6,CASNPRDTVRGSPLHF
-,TRBJ2-2,TRBV10-1,CASSDGQGTGRTGELFF
-,TRBJ2-1,TRBV29-1,CSVYRATINEQFF
once,TRBJ1-5,TRBV28,CASSSENQPQHF
-,TRBJ1-1,TRBV5-1,CASSLLGGIGTEAFF
-,TRBJ1-6,TRBV30,CAWSPRESPLHF
-,TRBJ1-1,TRBV6-6,CASSQTGTEYTEAFF
-,TRBJ1-5,TRBV19,CASGDGNQPQHF
-,TRBJ2-1,TRBV6-1,CASSESLSTGSSYNEQFF
-,TRBJ2-3,TRBV6-1,CASSVRSGRGTDTQYF
-,TRBJ1-2,TRBV5-1,CASSLGGQYGYTF
-,TRBJ1-2,TRBV7-9,CASRPTGDGYTF
-,TRBJ2-3,TRBV29-1,CSVGQTVTDTQYF
once,TRBJ2-2,TRBV14,CASSQKQGFTGELFF
-,TRBJ2-2,TRBV9,CASSVEGSGKRGTGELFF
-,TRBJ1-4,TRBV7-9,CASSLGGGDSREKLFF
-,TRBJ2-7,TRBV18,CASSLRPGTGGYEQYF
-,TRBJ2-2,TRBV2,CASSDRVNTGELFF
-,TRBJ1-6,TRBV19,CASSIAPGPNSPLHF
-,TRBJ2-2,TRBV7-9,CASSFAGTGSTGELFF
-,TRBJ2-5,TRBV11-2,CASTRDRGETQYF
-,TRBJ1-3,TRBV28,CASSSPGGGSGNTIYF
-,TRBJ2-1,TRBV28,CASSVTSTGFYNEQFF
-,TRBJ2-1,TRBV4-1,CASSQTRQGGYNEQFF
-,TRBJ2-1,TRBV7-2,CATERGLAGVNEQFF
few,TRBJ1-1,TRBV19,CASSAPGQGEAEAFF